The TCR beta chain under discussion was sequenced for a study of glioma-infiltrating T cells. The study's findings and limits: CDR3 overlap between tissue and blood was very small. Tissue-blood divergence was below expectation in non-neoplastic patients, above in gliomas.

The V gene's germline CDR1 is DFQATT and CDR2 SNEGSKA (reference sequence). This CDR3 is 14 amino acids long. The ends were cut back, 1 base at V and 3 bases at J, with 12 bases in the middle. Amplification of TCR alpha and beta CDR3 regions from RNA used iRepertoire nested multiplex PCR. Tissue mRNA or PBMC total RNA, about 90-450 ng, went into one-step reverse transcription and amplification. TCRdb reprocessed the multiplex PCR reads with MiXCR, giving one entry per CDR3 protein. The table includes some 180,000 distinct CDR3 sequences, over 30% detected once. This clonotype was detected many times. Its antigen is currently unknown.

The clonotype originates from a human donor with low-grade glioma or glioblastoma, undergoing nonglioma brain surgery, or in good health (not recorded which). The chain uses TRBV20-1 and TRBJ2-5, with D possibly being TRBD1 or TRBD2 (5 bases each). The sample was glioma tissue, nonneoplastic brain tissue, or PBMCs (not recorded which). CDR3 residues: CSARAGTAEETQYF. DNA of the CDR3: TGCAGTGCTAGAGCCGGGACCGCGGAAGAGACCCAGTACTTC.